Below, 17 T cell receptor beta chains from the same sample are listed, as sequenced in a study of control samples from healthy donors and cancer patients. Sequenced by immunoSEQ multiplex PCR; TCRdb stores in-frame clones only, minus some. There are under 200,000 clones in the sample; approximately 93% occur only once, and 8.5% lies in the top ten. The sequencing input was blood. The receptors come from a woman between 35 and 50 years old in good health.

This sequence joins TRBV7-9 and TRBJ1-1; a weak D match, TRBD1 (5 bases). Trimming removed 1 base at V and 7 bases at J, with 13 bases between. Germline-derived CDR1 and CDR2 are SEHNR and FQNEAQ (reference sequence). This CDR3 comprises 14 residues. This CDR3 is CASSLEIYRSEAFF. In DNA form, the CDR3 reads TGTGCCAGCAGCTTAGAAATTTACAGGAGTGAAGCTTTCTTT.

This clone was observed once. V is TRBV6-6 and J is TRBJ1-3; a weak D match, TRBD1 (6 bases). The CDR3 runs to 16 residues. Germline V gives CDR1 MNHNY, CDR2 SVGAGI (reference sequence). V dropped 5 bases and J dropped 0 bases, with 14 bases sitting between them. CDR3 amino acids: CASSRSTGFSGNTIYF. DNA for the CDR3: TGTGCCAGCAGTCGATCGACAGGTTTCTCTGGAAACACCATATATTTT.

The chain joins TRBV14 to TRBJ2-2; a weak D match, TRBD2 (6 bases). The CDR3 extends over 16 amino acids. The germline V and J ends were trimmed by 1 base and 3 bases, with 12 bases remaining between them. Germline V gene sequence: CDR1 SGHDN, CDR2 FVKESK. The CDR3: CASSQGWGEDTGELFF. The CDR3 DNA follows: TGTGCCAGCAGCCAAGGTTGGGGGGAGGACACCGGGGAGCTGTTTTTT. The full variable domain, rest sourced from reference TRBV14 and TRBJ2-2, is EAGVTQFPSHSVIEKGQTVTLRCDPISGHDNLYWYRRVMGKEIKFLLHFVKESKQDESGMPNNRFLAERTGGTYSTLKVQPAELEDSGVYFCASSQGWGEDTGELFFGEGSRLTVL.

The V gene is TRBV2, the J gene TRBJ2-7, with D unresolved. This CDR3 comprises 11 residues. Trimming took 8 bases from V and 1 from J, leaving 6 bases between them. CDR1 and CDR2 (germline): SNHLY, FYNNEI. CDR3 sequence (DNA): TGTGCCAGCGGCCGGTCCTACGAGCAGTACTTC. Translating it yields CASGRSYEQYF.

The J gene is TRBJ1-1, the V gene TRBV6-1; possibly TRBD1 for D (6 bases). Trimming removed 3 bases at V and 4 bases at J, with 12 bases between. The CDR3 length is 14 residues. The V gene's germline CDR1 is MNHNS and CDR2 SASEGT. This chain's CDR3 is CASSDQGRFTEAFF. Here the CDR3 DNA reads TGTGCCAGCAGTGATCAGGGGAGGTTCACTGAAGCTTTCTTT.

The rearrangement joins TRBV5-1 to TRBJ2-7, with no clear D. With 0 bases removed from V and 4 bases from J, the gap between germline ends came to 8 bases. The CDR3 extends over 13 amino acids. The V gene's germline CDR1 is SGHRS and CDR2 YFSETQ. The CDR3 spells CASSLGHEYEQYF. The CDR3, as DNA: TGCGCCAGCAGCTTGGGACACGAATACGAGCAGTACTTC.

The gene calls are TRBV5-1 and TRBJ2-2; the D gene is possibly TRBD2 (6 bases). The CDR3 is 16 residues long. Germline CDR1 SGHRS, CDR2 YFSETQ. Trimming pared 0 bases from V and 5 bases from J, leaving 14 bases between. This chain's CDR3 is CASSLAVGSFTGELFF. The CDR3 DNA sequence: TGCGCCAGCAGCTTGGCCGTCGGGAGTTTTACCGGGGAGCTGTTTTTT.

The V gene is TRBV4-2, the J gene TRBJ1-1; weak D call: TRBD1 (5 bases). This CDR3 is 15 amino acids long. Trimming cost V 1 base and J 1 base, with 10 bases left between them. The germline CDR1 and CDR2 sequences are LGHNA and YNFKEQ. CDR3 in DNA: TGTGCCAGCAGCCAAGTGGGGACGGCGAACACTGAAGCTTTCTTT. Its translation is CASSQVGTANTEAFF.

This sequence joins TRBV12-3 or TRBV12-4 and TRBJ2-1; D gene ambiguous. This CDR3 has 13 amino acids. V dropped 2 bases and J dropped 7 bases, with 9 bases sitting between them. This CDR3 is CASSLSYGNEQFF. CDR3 coding DNA: TGTGCCAGCAGTTTATCTTATGGGAATGAGCAGTTCTTC.

The rearrangement joins TRBV4-3 to TRBJ2-7; 7 bases line up with TRBD2. The CDR3 consists of 15 residues. CDR1 is LGHNA, CDR2 YSLEER, per germline. V gave up 0 bases and J gave up 4 bases; unmatched junction bases: 6. The CDR3 is CASSQDTSVRYEQYF. CDR3 in DNA: TGCGCCAGCAGCCAAGATACTAGCGTGCGATACGAGCAGTACTTC.

The chain combines TRBV6-1 with TRBJ1-6; TRBD1 aligns across 8 bases. The CDR3 spans 16 residues. With V trimmed by 1 base and J by 2 bases, 1 base remained unmatched. Germline V lookup: CDR1 MNHNS, CDR2 SASEGT. The CDR3 sequence: CASSEGGQAYNSPLHF. CDR3 nucleotide sequence: TGTGCCAGCAGTGAAGGGGGACAGGCCTATAATTCACCCCTCCACTTT.

V and J are TRBV5-4 and TRBJ1-4; 7 nucleotides align to TRBD1. The length of the CDR3 is 15 residues. Germline-derived CDR1 and CDR2 are SGHNT and YYREEE (reference sequence). V lost 4 bases and J lost 2; bases outside the gene matches: 5. CDR3 amino acids: CASSETGATNEKLFF. The CDR3 nucleotides are TGTGCCAGCAGCGAAACAGGGGCCACTAATGAAAAACTGTTTTTT. Based on the CDR3 plus reference TRBV5-4 and TRBJ1-4, the full variable domain is ETGVTQSPTHLIKTRGQQVTLRCSSQSGHNTVSWYQQALGQGPQFIFQYYREEENGRGNFPPRFSGLQFPNYSSELNVNALELDDSALYLCASSETGATNEKLFFGSGTQLSVL.

The chain has TRBV6-6 and TRBJ2-2, with D unresolved. This CDR3 is 12 amino acids long. V lost 7 bases, J lost 6 bases, and 9 bases lay in between. From germline, CDR1 is MNHNY and CDR2 SVGAGI (reference sequence). The CDR3 loop is CASMNGPGELFF. The CDR3 coding sequence is TGTGCCAGCATGAATGGTCCCGGGGAGCTGTTTTTT.

The chain joins TRBV6-5 to TRBJ2-3; D is perhaps TRBD1 or TRBD2 (5 bases each). Germline V gene data show CDR1 as MNHEY and CDR2 as SVGAGI. V lost 9 bases, J lost 0 bases, and 13 bases lay in between. The CDR3 runs 14 residues. As DNA, the CDR3 is TGTGCCAGTTCCGGGACGGATAGCACAGATACGCAGTATTTT. Its protein product is CASSGTDSTDTQYF.

The rearrangement joins TRBV5-5 to TRBJ1-5, with D hard to call. V lost 2 bases to trimming and J lost 0 bases, with 12 bases between them. The CDR3 is 16 amino acids. CDR1 SGHKS and CDR2 YYEKEE come from the germline V gene (reference sequence). The DNA of the CDR3 is TGTGCCAGCAGCTTATCATCCGGGTATAGCAATCAGCCCCAGCATTTT. As protein: CASSLSSGYSNQPQHF.

This sequence joins TRBV5-4 and TRBJ2-1, with D possibly matching TRBD1 (6 bases). Trimming removed 1 base from V and 6 bases from J, with 17 bases in between. Germline values: CDR1 SGHNT, CDR2 YYREEE (reference sequence). CDR3 size: 16 residues. The CDR3 reads CASSLPLGHGRNEQFF. The DNA for the CDR3 is TGTGCCAGCAGCTTGCCGCTGGGACACGGGCGCAATGAGCAGTTCTTC.

The CDR3 is CASSGGDVKNIQYF. Written as DNA, the CDR3 is TGTGCCAGCAGCGGGGGGGACGTCAAAAACATTCAGTACTTC. This rearrangement joins TRBV9 to TRBJ2-4; D possibly corresponds to TRBD2 (6 bases). Trimming left V 3 bases short and J 3 bases short, with 10 bases between. The CDR3 sequence is 14 residues long. Germline values: CDR1 SGDLS, CDR2 YYNGEE.